The next 16 T cell receptor beta chains were all read from a single sample in a study of control samples from healthy donors and cancer patients. Profiling relied on immunoSEQ multiplex PCR, and the TCRdb table lists in-frame clones only, not all of them. Altogether 65,000 to 90,000 clones are present, around 86% being singletons, with the ten largest covering around a tenth. What was sequenced was PBMCs. These TCRs come from a woman aged 50 to 65 with colorectal cancer.

This chain links TRBV28 with TRBJ1-6; D ambiguous. V lost 1 base, J lost 7 bases, and 8 bases lay in between. CDR3 length equals 14 residues. Germline V gene sequence: CDR1 MDHEN, CDR2 SYDVKM. As DNA, the CDR3 is TGTGCCAGCAGTTTATCAGTAGAGAATTCACCCCTCCACTTT. As protein: CASSLSVENSPLHF.

The rearrangement links TRBV2 to TRBJ1-1; D unclear. This CDR3 is 11 amino acids long. Between the trimmed V and J ends, which lost 7 bases and 4 bases, there was a span of 7 bases. Germline values: CDR1 SNHLY, CDR2 FYNNEI. CDR3 region: CASTSLTEAFF. In DNA, the CDR3 is TGTGCCAGCACCTCGCTCACTGAAGCTTTCTTT.

The rearrangement joins TRBV6-5 to TRBJ2-2; 7 nucleotides match TRBD1. The CDR3 length is 14 residues. J gave up 5 bases and V 2 bases, and 2 bases lay outside the gene matches. CDR1 is MNHEY, CDR2 SVGAGI, per germline. The CDR3, as DNA: TGTGCCAGCAGTTACCAGGGGGTGACCGGGGAGCTGTTTTTT. As protein: CASSYQGVTGELFF.

The genes are TRBV19 and TRBJ1-6; D is unresolved. This CDR3 has 15 amino acids. Trimming shortened V by 2 bases and J by 7 bases, and 12 bases separated the two germline ends. CDR1 LNHDA and CDR2 SQIVND come from the germline V gene (reference sequence). The CDR3 loop is CASSIQGMKNSPLHF. CDR3 DNA: TGTGCCAGTAGTATACAAGGGATGAAGAATTCACCCCTCCACTTT.

The chain has TRBV7-9 and TRBJ1-5; D is perhaps TRBD1 (5 bases). V lost 3 bases and J lost 4, with 10 bases in between. Germline CDR1 SEHNR, CDR2 FQNEAQ (reference sequence). The CDR3 runs 14 residues. CDR3 region: CASSFDRVNQPQHF. Here the CDR3 DNA reads TGTGCCAGCAGCTTCGACAGAGTTAATCAGCCCCAGCATTTT.

The chain couples TRBV18 to TRBJ1-1; D is unclear. V was trimmed by 5 bases and J by 0 bases, leaving 7 bases between them. Germline CDR1 and CDR2: KGHSH and LQKENI. The CDR3 spans 13 residues. The CDR3 region has the DNA TGTGCCAGCTCAGCAGGCCTGAACACTGAAGCTTTCTTT. It codes for CASSAGLNTEAFF.

J is TRBJ2-1 and V is TRBV21-1; TRBD1 is the table's D call, not checked against the DNA. TRBV21-1 is a pseudogene locus. This CDR3 has 15 amino acids. CDR3 sequence (DNA): TGTCCCTCCTCTCAGTTGGACAGGGGGCAAGATGAGCAGTTCTTC. It is translated as CPSSQLDRGQDEQFF.

The rearrangement joins TRBV13 to TRBJ1-1; tentatively, D is TRBD1 (5 bases). V lost 5 bases, J lost 6 bases, and 19 bases lay in between. Per the germline V gene, CDR1 is PRHDT and CDR2 is FYEKMQ (reference sequence). The CDR3 runs to 15 residues. As DNA, the CDR3 is TGTGCCAGCAGCCCGGATAGGAAGGGGCGGGCTGAAGCTTTCTTT. Translated: CASSPDRKGRAEAFF. The entire variable domain, with the rest obtained from reference TRBV13 and TRBJ1-1, is as follows: AAGVIQSPRHLIKEKRETATLKCYPIPRHDTVYWYQQGPGQDPQFLISFYEKMQSDKGSIPDRFSAQQFSDYHSELNMSSLELGDSALYFCASSPDRKGRAEAFFGQGTRLTVV.

This clone showed up just once. The chain carries TRBV9 and TRBJ2-2; D is undetermined. Trimming removed 0 bases at V and 1 base at J, with 10 bases between. This CDR3 is 16 amino acids long. Germline-derived CDR1 and CDR2 are SGDLS and YYNGEE. CDR3 DNA sequence: TGTGCCAGCAGCGTAGCTTTCGCAGGGAACACCGGGGAGCTGTTTTTT. Translated: CASSVAFAGNTGELFF.

The chain employs TRBV20-1 and TRBJ1-1; 8 nucleotides align to TRBD1. CDR1 is DFQATT, CDR2 SNEGSKA, per germline (reference sequence). After removal of 5 bases from V and 10 bases from J, the junction contained 6 bases not matched to a gene. The CDR3 is made up of 11 amino acids. In DNA form, the CDR3 reads TGCAGTGCTCCCAGGGGGCCAGTAGCTTTCTTT. Residues: CSAPRGPVAFF.

The chain combines TRBV19 with TRBJ1-4, with D unresolved. CDR3 length: 13 amino acids. The germline V gene has CDR1 LNHDA and CDR2 SQIVND (reference sequence). The ends were cut back, 2 bases at V and 10 bases at J, with 11 bases in the middle. The CDR3: CASSITGSGKLFF. CDR3 bases: TGTGCCAGTAGTATAACGGGGAGTGGAAAACTGTTTTTT.

The rearrangement links TRBV29-1 to TRBJ2-2; the D call may be TRBD1 or TRBD2 (5 bases each). V was pared by 4 bases and J by 4 bases, with 16 bases between. Germline loops: CDR1 SQVTM, CDR2 ANQGSEA. This CDR3 comprises 15 residues. Here the CDR3 DNA reads TGCAGCGTTGTAGTACTCGGGGCGGGCACCGGGGAGCTGTTTTTT. It codes for CSVVVLGAGTGELFF.

J is TRBJ1-2 and V is TRBV5-4, with D possibly matching TRBD1 (5 bases). The CDR3 totals 13 residues. V was pared by 0 bases and J by 4 bases, with 7 bases between. Germline lookup yields CDR1 SGHNT and CDR2 YYREEE (reference sequence). CDR3 nucleotides: TGTGCCAGCAGCTTGGCGGGGGTCTATGGCTACACCTTC. Protein product: CASSLAGVYGYTF.

The rearrangement links TRBV5-1 to TRBJ2-2, with D hard to call. This CDR3 contains 17 residues. Germline V gene data show CDR1 as SGHRS and CDR2 as YFSETQ. With 0 bases removed from V and 4 bases from J, the gap between germline ends came to 16 bases. In DNA, the CDR3 is TGCGCCAGCAGCTTGGTTGATCAGTTAAGATCCACCGGGGAGCTGTTTTTT. The encoded protein is CASSLVDQLRSTGELFF.

The chain combines TRBV19 with TRBJ1-5, with a tentative D call TRBD1 (5 bases). Germline loops: CDR1 LNHDA, CDR2 SQIVND (reference sequence). Trimming took 9 bases from V and 0 from J, leaving 15 bases between them. This CDR3 has 15 amino acids. The CDR3 coding sequence is TGTGCCAGCACCGACAGCCCTTATAGCAATCAGCCCCAGCATTTT. This sequence encodes CASTDSPYSNQPQHF.

This chain joins TRBV30 and TRBJ2-2, with TRBD1 matching 7 bases. Germline V CDR1 and CDR2: GTSNPN, SVGIG (reference sequence). This CDR3 region has 15 residues. The trim removed 1 base at V and 7 bases at J, leaving 9 bases unmatched. The CDR3 spells CAWSALGQNLGELFF. CDR3 DNA sequence: TGTGCCTGGAGTGCCCTGGGACAGAATCTCGGGGAGCTGTTTTTT.